This T cell receptor (beta chain) was identified during a study of beta chain features in type 1 diabetes (dated by TCRdb to 2017 to 2018). In the study overall: Mean age, gender distribution, total cell number and subset yield were not different between patients and healthy donors. Across all samples, around 99 million sorted cells were examined, and cell number per subset correlated strongly with RNA yield. The study compared TCRB repertoires of sorted circulating CD4+ T cell subsets between recently diagnosed type 1 diabetes patients and matched healthy donors. Regulatory and stem cell-like memory subsets were obtained from only 8 patients and roughly 8 healthy donors, while naive and central memory subsets were obtained from all 30 or so donors. Summary of the overall study and its limitations: Because cDNA was sequenced instead of genomic DNA, activated cells with high expression could be over-represented, although the groups did not differ in activation or CD3 levels. Because the HLA sub-analyses included only small numbers of individuals, any influence of HLA type on TCRB rearrangement was left unresolved. Naive, central memory and regulatory TCRB repertoires appeared to be more similar among patients than among healthy donors. At VDJ recombination sites, patients with type 1 diabetes made fewer insertions and deleted more nucleotides, a pattern implying thymic rearrangement abnormalities. A moderate but significant shortening of TCRB CDR3 length was observed in type 1 diabetes patients in all four CD4+ subsets. Shorter templates might have been favored by PCR, but patient and control samples were amplified and corrected together, so both groups would have been affected equally by any skew.

This clone occurred a few times. Its antigen remains unidentified. The sample holds no much larger clone one base away, and base qualities are not on file. All of the isolated RNA was reverse transcribed with the High Capacity cDNA Reverse Transcription Kit, so expressed TCRB transcripts were sequenced. Deep immunoSEQ sequencing was applied to naive, central memory and regulatory T cell samples, giving an average of about 3.57 million total reads per sample. Sorted cells were lysed in RLT buffer, and RNA was extracted using DNase-treated RNeasy Micro or Mini kits according to cell number. To prevent cross-contamination, each cell subset was processed individually, whereas patient and healthy donor samples were processed jointly. TCRB sequences were amplified from cDNA with the immunoSEQ multiplex PCR, producing 87-bp fragments spanning the CDR3 region. Amplicons were sequenced on the Illumina HiSeq platform. In the source study's methods: Synthetic template baselines were used to correct PCR bias computationally, reads within Hamming distance 2 were collapsed together, and singletons that could not be merged were discarded. Reads were aligned to IMGT to assign V, D and J genes, CDR3 length, and insertions or deletions at six rearrangement sites. Within each subset, clonotype counts were normalized to the number of sorted cells before true diversity and Gini coefficients were calculated with the tcR R package. The overlap coefficient, calculated on TCRB nucleotide sequences, was used to quantify repertoire sharing. This is the immuneACCESS table as TCRdb keeps it, with only in-frame sequences that have V and J called. A part of the clones is gone; compared with another copy, unresolved V genes explain less than half, and the rest is unexplained. V and J calls plus clone size are reproduced from that table; the DNA served to infer D and trimming. Present in this sample are about 150,000 clones, approximately 13% of which were seen just once. The ten largest make up approximately 1.3% of the sample.

Including the terminal cysteine and phenylalanine, the CDR3 comprises 11 residues. Only the CDR3 DNA stays, 33 bases, in frame from base 1. The germline V gene gives CDR1 as MGHDK and CDR2 as SYGVNS. The trim is 7 bases for V and 0 bases for J, with a gap of 4 bases between the germline ends. A single peripheral blood draw of approximately 0.11 L on average was collected from each donor into heparinised tubes. Naive, central memory, regulatory and stem cell-like memory CD4+ T cells were sorted on a BD FACSAria II using a panel including CD45RO, CCR7, CD25, CD127, CD95 and CD27. Purity was above 95% for every sorted population. PBMCs were isolated right away by Lymphoprep density gradient centrifugation and were stained directly, without culture. Samples were stained and sorted in pairs, with one healthy donor and one patient per experiment, so that batch effects were minimized.

The chain is made from TRBV25-1 and TRBJ2-7; the D gene lacks a confident call. Sequencing used central memory CD4+ T cells from blood. This receptor was taken from a young man with type 1 diabetes. The CDR3 corresponds to CASKTSYEQYF. In nucleotides, the sequence is TGTGCCAGCAAGACCTCCTACGAGCAGTACTTC.